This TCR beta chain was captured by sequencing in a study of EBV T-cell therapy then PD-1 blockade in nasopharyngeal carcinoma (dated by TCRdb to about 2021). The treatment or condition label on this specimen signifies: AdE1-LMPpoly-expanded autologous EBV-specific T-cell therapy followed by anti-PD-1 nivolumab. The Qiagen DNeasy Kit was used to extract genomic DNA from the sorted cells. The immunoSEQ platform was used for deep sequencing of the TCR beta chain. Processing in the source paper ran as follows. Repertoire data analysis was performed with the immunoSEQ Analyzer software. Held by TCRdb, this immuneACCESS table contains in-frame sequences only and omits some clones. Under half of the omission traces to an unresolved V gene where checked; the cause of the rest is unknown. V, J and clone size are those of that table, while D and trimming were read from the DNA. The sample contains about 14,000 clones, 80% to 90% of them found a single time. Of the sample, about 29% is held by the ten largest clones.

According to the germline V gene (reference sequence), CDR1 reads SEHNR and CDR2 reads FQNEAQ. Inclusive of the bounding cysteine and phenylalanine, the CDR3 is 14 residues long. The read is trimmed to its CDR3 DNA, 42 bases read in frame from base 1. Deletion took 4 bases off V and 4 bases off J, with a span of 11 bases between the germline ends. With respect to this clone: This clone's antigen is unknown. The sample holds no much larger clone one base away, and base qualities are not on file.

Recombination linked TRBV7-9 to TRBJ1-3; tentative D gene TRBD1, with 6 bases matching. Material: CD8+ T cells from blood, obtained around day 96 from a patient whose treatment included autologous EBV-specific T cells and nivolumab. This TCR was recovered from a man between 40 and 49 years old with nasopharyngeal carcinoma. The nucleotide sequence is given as TGTGCCAGCAGCTCCCGGACAGCCGGAAACACCATATATTTT. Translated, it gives CASSSRTAGNTIYF.